This TCR beta chain was captured in a study of identical twins. The study, taken as a whole, reports: Insertions ran lower in abundant cord blood beta clonotypes, though not in memory repertoires.

With regard to this clonotype: Its target is unknown.

Trimming shortened V by 4 bases and J by 1 base, and 15 bases separated the two germline ends. CDR1 is SGHKS, CDR2 YYEKEE, per germline (reference sequence). This CDR3 has 15 amino acids. With template switching, a universal primer site was added, and the cDNA carried unique molecular identifiers. TCRdb reprocessed the 5' RACE reads via MiXCR and lists one record per CDR3 protein. This table holds hundreds of thousands of distinct CDR3 sequences, about 20% found once. The same data also went into a second study, on T cells expressing NK-cell markers.

The sequence was collected from a young woman in good health. V is TRBV5-5 and J is TRBJ2-7; TRBD1 is a possible D gene (5 bases). Material for sequencing was PBMCs. CDR3 residues: CASSPGPQESYEQYF. CDR3 nucleotides: TGTGCCAGCAGCCCCGGCCCACAGGAATCCTACGAGCAGTACTTC. Complete variable domain (other parts from reference TRBV5-5 and TRBJ2-7): DAGVTQSPTHLIKTRGQQVTLRCSPISGHKSVSWYQQVLGQGPQFIFQYYEKEERGRGNFPDRFSARQFPNYSSELNVNALLLGDSALYLCASSPGPQESYEQYFGPGTRLTVT.